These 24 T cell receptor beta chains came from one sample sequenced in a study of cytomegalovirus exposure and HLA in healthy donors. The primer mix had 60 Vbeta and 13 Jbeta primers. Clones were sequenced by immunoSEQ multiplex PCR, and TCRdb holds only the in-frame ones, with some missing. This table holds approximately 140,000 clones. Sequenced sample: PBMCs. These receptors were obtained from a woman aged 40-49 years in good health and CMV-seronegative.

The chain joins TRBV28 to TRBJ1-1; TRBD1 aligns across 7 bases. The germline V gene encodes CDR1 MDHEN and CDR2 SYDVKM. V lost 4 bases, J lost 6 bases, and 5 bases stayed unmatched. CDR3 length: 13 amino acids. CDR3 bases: TGTGCCAGCAGTTCCGGGACAGCCTCTGAAGCTTTCTTT. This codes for CASSSGTASEAFF.

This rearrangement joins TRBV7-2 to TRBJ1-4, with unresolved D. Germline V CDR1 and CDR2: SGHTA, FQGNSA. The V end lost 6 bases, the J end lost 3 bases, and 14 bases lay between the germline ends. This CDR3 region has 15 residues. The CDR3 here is CASSREGGSNEKLFF. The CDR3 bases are TGTGCCAGCAGTAGGGAGGGTGGATCTAATGAAAAACTGTTTTTT.

The CDR3 DNA follows: TGTGCCATCAGCGTTCTCCCGGGGGGGCAGGGGACCCAGTACTTC. Translating gives CAISVLPGGQGTQYF. This chain uses TRBV10-3 with TRBJ2-5, with 8 bases that match TRBD2. The CDR3 extends over 15 amino acids. Trimming removed 6 bases from V and 7 bases from J; junction bases left unmatched: 13. CDR1 is ENHRY, CDR2 SYGVKD, per germline.

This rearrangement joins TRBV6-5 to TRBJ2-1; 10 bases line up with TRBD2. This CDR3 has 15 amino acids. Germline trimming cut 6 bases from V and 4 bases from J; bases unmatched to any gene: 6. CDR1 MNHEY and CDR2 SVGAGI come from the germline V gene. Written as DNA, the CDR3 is TGTGCCAGCAGAATCGGGACTAGCGAGTACAATGAGCAGTTCTTC. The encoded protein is CASRIGTSEYNEQFF.

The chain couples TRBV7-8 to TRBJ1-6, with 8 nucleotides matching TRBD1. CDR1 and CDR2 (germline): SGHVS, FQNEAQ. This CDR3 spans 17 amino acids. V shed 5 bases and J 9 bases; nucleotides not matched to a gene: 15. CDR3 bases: TGTGCCAGCAGCCCCCGTCAGGCAGGGGGCCAGGGTTCACCCCTCCACTTT. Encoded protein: CASSPRQAGGQGSPLHF.

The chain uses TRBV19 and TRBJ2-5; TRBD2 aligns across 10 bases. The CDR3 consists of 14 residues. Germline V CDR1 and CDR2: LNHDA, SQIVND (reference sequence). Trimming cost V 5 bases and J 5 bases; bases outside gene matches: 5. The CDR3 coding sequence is TGTGCCAGTAGTGCAGGGACTAGCGTGGAGACCCAGTACTTC. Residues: CASSAGTSVETQYF.

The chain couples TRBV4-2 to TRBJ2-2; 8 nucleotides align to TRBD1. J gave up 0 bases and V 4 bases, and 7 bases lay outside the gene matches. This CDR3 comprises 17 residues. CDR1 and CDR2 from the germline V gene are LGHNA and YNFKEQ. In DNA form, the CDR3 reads TGTGCCAGCAGCCCCTTCGGGACAGGTACGAACACCGGGGAGCTGTTTTTT. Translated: CASSPFGTGTNTGELFF.

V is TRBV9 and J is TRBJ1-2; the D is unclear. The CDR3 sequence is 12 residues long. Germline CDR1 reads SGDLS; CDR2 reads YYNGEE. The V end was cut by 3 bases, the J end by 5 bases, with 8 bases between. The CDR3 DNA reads TGTGCCAGCAGCGGAGCAAGTTATGGCTACACCTTC. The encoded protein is CASSGASYGYTF.

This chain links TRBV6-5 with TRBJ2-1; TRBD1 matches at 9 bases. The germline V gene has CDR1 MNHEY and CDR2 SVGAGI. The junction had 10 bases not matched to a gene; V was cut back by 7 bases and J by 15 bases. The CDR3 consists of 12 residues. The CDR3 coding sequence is TGTGCCAGCAACCGGGGACAGGGAAGTTGGTTCTTC. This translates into CASNRGQGSWFF.

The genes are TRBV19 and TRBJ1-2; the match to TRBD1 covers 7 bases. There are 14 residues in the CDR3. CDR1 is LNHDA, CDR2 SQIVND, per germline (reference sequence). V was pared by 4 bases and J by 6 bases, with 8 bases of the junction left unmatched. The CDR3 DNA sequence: TGTGCCAGTAGTACCGGACAGGCGATAAATGGCTACACCTTC. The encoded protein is CASSTGQAINGYTF.

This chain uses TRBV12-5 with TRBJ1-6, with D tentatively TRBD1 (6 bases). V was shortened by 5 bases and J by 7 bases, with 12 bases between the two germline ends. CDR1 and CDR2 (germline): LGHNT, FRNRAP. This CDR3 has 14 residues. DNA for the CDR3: TGTGCTAGTGGTCTAGGACAGCCGAATTCACCCCTCCACTTT. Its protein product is CASGLGQPNSPLHF.

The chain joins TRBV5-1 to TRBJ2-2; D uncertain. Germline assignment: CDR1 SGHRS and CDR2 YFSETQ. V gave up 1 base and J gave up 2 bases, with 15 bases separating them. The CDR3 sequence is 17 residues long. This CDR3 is CASSLRSRNLNTGELFF. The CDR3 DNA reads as TGCGCCAGCAGCTTGCGGAGCCGGAATCTTAACACCGGGGAGCTGTTTTTT. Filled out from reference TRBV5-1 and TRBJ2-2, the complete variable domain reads KAGVTQTPRYLIKTRGQQVTLSCSPISGHRSVSWYQQTPGQGLQFLFEYFSETQRNKGNFPGRFSGRQFSNSRSEMNVSTLELGDSALYLCASSLRSRNLNTGELFFGEGSRLTVL.

The chain's CDR3 is CASSPRTGTGSSPLHF. CDR3 bases: TGTGCCAGTAGTCCTAGAACCGGGACAGGGAGTTCACCCCTCCACTTT. The chain combines TRBV19 with TRBJ1-6; 9 bases agree with TRBD1. V was clipped by 5 bases and J by 9 bases; unmatched bases: 11. CDR3 length: 16 residues. Per germline, CDR1 LNHDA and CDR2 SQIVND (reference sequence).

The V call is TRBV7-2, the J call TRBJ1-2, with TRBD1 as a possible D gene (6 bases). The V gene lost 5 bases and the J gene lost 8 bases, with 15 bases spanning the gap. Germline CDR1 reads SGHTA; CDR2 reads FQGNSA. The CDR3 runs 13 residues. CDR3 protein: CASSPWGRQGYTF. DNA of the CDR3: TGTGCCAGCAGCCCCTGGGGGCGGCAAGGCTACACCTTC.

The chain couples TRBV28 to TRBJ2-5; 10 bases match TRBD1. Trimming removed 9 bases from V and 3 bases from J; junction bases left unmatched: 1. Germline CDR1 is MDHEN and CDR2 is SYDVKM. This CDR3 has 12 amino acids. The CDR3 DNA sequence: TGTGCCAGTGGGACAGGGGAAGAGACCCAGTACTTC. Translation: CASGTGEETQYF.

DNA for the CDR3: TGCGCCAGCAGCTTGGAGGGGACAGGGGAGACCTTC. Residues: CASSLEGTGETF. The V and J genes are TRBV5-1 and TRBJ1-2, with TRBD1 matching over 10 bases. V gave up 0 bases and J gave up 14 bases; unmatched junction bases: 4. The CDR3 covers 12 residues. CDR1 is SGHRS and CDR2 is YFSETQ in the germline V gene.

CDR3 nucleotide sequence: TGTGCCAGCAGCGCAACCCCCGGGGGGGGGCGCAGCTATGGCTACACCTTC. Protein: CASSATPGGGRSYGYTF. This chain connects TRBV9 to TRBJ1-2, with a weak D call TRBD1 (6 bases). This CDR3 region has 17 residues. V was trimmed by 3 bases and J by 4 bases, leaving 22 bases between them. Germline CDR1 is SGDLS and CDR2 is YYNGEE.

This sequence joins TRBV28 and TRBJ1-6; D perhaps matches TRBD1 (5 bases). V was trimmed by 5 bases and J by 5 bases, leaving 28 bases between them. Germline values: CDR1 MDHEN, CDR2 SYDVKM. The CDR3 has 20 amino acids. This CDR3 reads CASSPPLGSRQDTNNSPLHF. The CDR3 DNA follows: TGTGCCAGCAGTCCCCCCCTGGGCAGCCGGCAGGACACGAATAATTCACCCCTCCACTTT. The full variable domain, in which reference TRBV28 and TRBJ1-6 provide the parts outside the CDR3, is DVKVTQSSRYLVKRTGEKVFLECVQDMDHENMFWYRQDPGLGLRLIYFSYDVKMKEKGDIPEGYSVSREKKERFSLILESASTNQTSMYLCASSPPLGSRQDTNNSPLHFGNGTRLTVT.

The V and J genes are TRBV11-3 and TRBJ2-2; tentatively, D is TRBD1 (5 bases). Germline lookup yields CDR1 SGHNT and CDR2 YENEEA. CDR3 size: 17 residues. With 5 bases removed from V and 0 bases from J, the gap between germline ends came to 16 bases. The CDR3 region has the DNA TGTGCCAGCAGCCCCGGCCCGGCAGGGACGAACACCGGGGAGCTGTTTTTT. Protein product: CASSPGPAGTNTGELFF.

CDR3 amino acids: CASSAGTDTQYF. For the CDR3, the DNA is TGTGCCAGCAGTGCAGGGACAGATACGCAGTATTTT. The gene calls are TRBV6-1 and TRBJ2-3; TRBD1 is a possible D gene (5 bases). CDR3 length equals 12 residues. V dropped 4 bases and J dropped 3 bases, with 5 bases sitting between them. The germline CDR1 and CDR2 sequences are MNHNS and SASEGT.

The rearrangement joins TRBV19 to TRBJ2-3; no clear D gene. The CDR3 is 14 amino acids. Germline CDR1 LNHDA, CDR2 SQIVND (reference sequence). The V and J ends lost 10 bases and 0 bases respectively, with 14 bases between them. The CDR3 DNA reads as TGTGCCACCAATCGAAAAACTAGCACAGATACGCAGTATTTT. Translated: CATNRKTSTDTQYF. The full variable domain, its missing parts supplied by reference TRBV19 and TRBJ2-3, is DGGITQSPKYLFRKEGQNVTLSCEQNLNHDAMYWYRQDPGQGLRLIYYSQIVNDFQKGDIAEGYSVSREKKESFPLTVTSAQKNPTAFYLCATNRKTSTDTQYFGPGTRLTVL.

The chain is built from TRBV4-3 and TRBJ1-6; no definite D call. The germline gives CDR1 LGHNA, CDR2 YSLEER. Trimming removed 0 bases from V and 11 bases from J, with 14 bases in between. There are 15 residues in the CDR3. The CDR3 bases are TGCGCCAGCAGCCAAGATAGGGCGCTCGGGACACCCCTCCACTTT. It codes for CASSQDRALGTPLHF.

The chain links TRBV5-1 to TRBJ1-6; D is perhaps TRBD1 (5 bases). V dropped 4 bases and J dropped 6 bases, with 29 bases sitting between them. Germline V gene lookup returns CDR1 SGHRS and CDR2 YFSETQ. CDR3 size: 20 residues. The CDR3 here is CASSQRQSGTDQRGNSPLHF. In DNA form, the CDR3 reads TGCGCCAGCAGCCAAAGACAAAGCGGGACGGATCAAAGGGGTAATTCACCCCTCCACTTT.

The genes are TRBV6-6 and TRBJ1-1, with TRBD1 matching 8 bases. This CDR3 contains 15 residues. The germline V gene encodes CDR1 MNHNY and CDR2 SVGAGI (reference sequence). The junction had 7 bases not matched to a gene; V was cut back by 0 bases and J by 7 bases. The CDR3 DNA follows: TGTGCCAGCAGTTACTCCAGCCAGGGGGCTGGTGAAGCTTTCTTT. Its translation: CASSYSSQGAGEAFF.